This T cell receptor beta chain is from a study of T-cell memory formation after mild COVID-19. General study findings and limits: Pre-infection memory already had some responding clones, implying cross-reactive memory joined.

TCRdb independently ran MiXCR on the 5' RACE reads; one entry per CDR3 protein. This table has 300,000 to 400,000 distinct CDR3 sequences, 13% appearing once. V lost 5 bases, J lost 4 bases, and 9 bases lay in between. Germline V CDR1 and CDR2: MGHDK, SYGVNS. The CDR3 has 12 amino acids. This clonotype was seen a single time. No antigen is known for it. A single base separates this from a much larger clone, so it may be a read error. Sequences were obtained from PBMCs or a T cell subset sorted from them (not recorded which). The V and J genes are TRBV25-1 and TRBJ2-7; D ambiguous. The clonotype comes from a man younger than 35 who had mild COVID-19 (a few samples of this study predate the infection). Cell type and time point are not known. The CDR3, as DNA: TGTGCCAGCAGTTCCCACGGTTACGAGCAGTACTTC. This translates into CASSSHGYEQYF.